These 32 T cell receptor beta chains originate from one sample sequenced in a study of blood T cell repertoires in COVID-19. Measured with immunoSEQ multiplex PCR; TCRdb has only the in-frame clones, and not every one. In the table there are tens of thousands of clones, 85% to 90% of which are singletons. Sample: peripheral blood. These receptors were collected from a man in his sixties with acute or convalescent COVID-19.

The V gene is TRBV18, the J gene TRBJ1-2, with TRBD1 identical over 12 bases. The V gene's germline CDR1 is KGHSH and CDR2 LQKENI. The V and J ends lost 5 bases and 4 bases, in that order; junction bases with no gene match: 8. The CDR3 length is 16 residues. The chain's CDR3 is CASSGTGGQVIYGYTF. In DNA form, the CDR3 reads TGTGCCAGCTCAGGGACAGGGGGCCAGGTGATCTATGGCTACACCTTC.

The rearrangement uses TRBV30 and TRBJ1-1; 9 bases agree with TRBD1. The CDR3 contains 12 residues. Trimming removed 3 bases from V and 4 bases from J; junction bases left unmatched: 0. Germline V CDR1 and CDR2: GTSNPN, SVGIG (reference sequence). The CDR3, as DNA: TGTGCCTGGAGACAGGGGGCCACTGAAGCTTTCTTT. Amino acids: CAWRQGATEAFF.

This clone was counted a single time. The chain couples TRBV29-1 to TRBJ2-7; D is possibly TRBD1 (6 bases). The V gene lost 6 bases and the J gene lost 3 bases, with 12 bases spanning the gap. Per germline, CDR1 SQVTM and CDR2 ANQGSEA. The CDR3 runs 12 residues. The CDR3 loop reads CSVVQGLYEQYF. The DNA for the CDR3 is TGCAGCGTCGTACAGGGTCTCTACGAGCAGTACTTC.

CDR3 DNA sequence: TGTGCCAGCAGCACTCTTAGCGGGACCGGGGAGCTGTTTTTT. This codes for CASSTLSGTGELFF. The rearrangement uses TRBV7-6 and TRBJ2-2, with 7 bases fitting TRBD2. V shed 5 bases, J shed 5 bases, and the junction held 5 bases outside the gene matches. Germline CDR1 and CDR2: SGHVS and FNYEAQ. CDR3 length: 14 residues.

This clone was observed a handful of times. The rearrangement joins TRBV25-1 to TRBJ2-2; 7 bases align to TRBD1. J lost 3 bases, V lost 1 base, and 2 bases had no gene match. The CDR3 is made up of 15 amino acids. Germline lookup yields CDR1 MGHDK and CDR2 SYGVNS. CDR3 loop: CASSELDRDTGELFF. DNA of the CDR3: TGTGCCAGCAGTGAATTAGACAGGGACACCGGGGAGCTGTTTTTT.

V and J are TRBV11-2 and TRBJ2-5, with D perhaps matching TRBD2 (5 bases). CDR3 length: 14 amino acids. The V end was cut by 1 base, the J end by 5 bases, with 11 bases between. The germline V gene encodes CDR1 SGHAT and CDR2 FQNNGV. CDR3 bases: TGTGCCAGCAGCTTAGGACTCCGGAGGGAGACCCAGTACTTC. Encoded protein: CASSLGLRRETQYF. Full variable domain (outside the CDR3, taken from reference TRBV11-2 and TRBJ2-5): EAGVAQSPRYKIIEKRQSVAFWCNPISGHATLYWYQQILGQGPKLLIQFQNNGVVDDSQLPKDRFSAERLKGVDSTLKIQPAKLEDSAVYLCASSLGLRRETQYFGPGTRLLVL.

The V gene is TRBV3-1 (or the pseudogene TRBV3-2), the J gene TRBJ1-2; 7 nucleotides match TRBD1. Trimming at V came to 3 bases and at J to 2 bases, leaving 3 bases not matched to a gene. CDR3 length: 14 amino acids. In germline, CDR1 is LGHDT, CDR2 YNNKEL (reference sequence). CDR3 in DNA: TGTGCCAGCAGCCAGGACAGGTTCAACTATGGCTACACCTTC. This translates into CASSQDRFNYGYTF.

The chain carries TRBV24-1 and TRBJ2-5; weak D call: TRBD1 (5 bases). The germline gives CDR1 KGHDR, CDR2 SFDVKD. The CDR3 runs to 13 residues. V dropped 7 bases and J dropped 2 bases, with 10 bases sitting between them. The CDR3 bases are TGTGCCACCAGCCCAGGGAATCAAGAGACCCAGTACTTC. Amino acid sequence: CATSPGNQETQYF.

The V call is TRBV30, the J call TRBJ2-3, with TRBD1 identical over 8 bases. The CDR3 runs 16 residues. V lost 0 bases, J lost 5 bases, and 10 bases stayed unmatched. Looked up from germline, CDR1 is GTSNPN and CDR2 is SVGIG (reference sequence). The CDR3 DNA follows: TGTGCCTGGAGTGTGGGGGGCAGGGGGCTTTTAGATACGCAGTATTTT. Its translation is CAWSVGGRGLLDTQYF.

This clone has just one count. The CDR3 sequence: CASRSLQGDGYTF. As DNA, the CDR3 is TGTGCCAGCAGGTCCCTACAGGGGGATGGCTACACCTTC. The genes are TRBV9 and TRBJ1-2; TRBD1 agrees at 8 bases. This CDR3 is 13 amino acids long. Germline-derived CDR1 and CDR2 are SGDLS and YYNGEE. Trimming removed 5 bases from V and 6 bases from J; junction bases left unmatched: 6.

V usage is TRBV7-6 and J usage is TRBJ2-5, with TRBD1 identical over 9 bases. The germline gives CDR1 SGHVS, CDR2 FNYEAQ. The junction had 11 bases not matched to a gene; V was cut back by 7 bases and J by 5 bases. The CDR3 extends over 15 amino acids. The CDR3 sequence: CASIRDTGGFETQYF. In DNA, the CDR3 is TGTGCCAGCATTCGAGACACAGGGGGCTTTGAGACCCAGTACTTC.

V and J are TRBV7-2 and TRBJ1-2; 11 bases match TRBD1. V lost 3 bases and J lost 6; bases outside the gene matches: 12. Germline V gives CDR1 SGHTA, CDR2 FQGNSA. The CDR3 contains 17 residues. The CDR3 loop is CASSLGSWGQGGDGYTF. DNA for the CDR3: TGTGCCAGCAGCTTGGGCTCCTGGGGACAGGGGGGGGATGGCTACACCTTC.

The chain is built from TRBV2 and TRBJ2-7, with D maybe TRBD2 (6 bases). The germline V and J ends were trimmed by 10 bases and 5 bases, with 21 bases remaining between them. Germline CDR1 SNHLY, CDR2 FYNNEI. This CDR3 is built from 14 residues. This chain's CDR3 is CATGAGPWGDEQYF. In DNA form, the CDR3 reads TGTGCCACAGGAGCGGGCCCCTGGGGGGACGAGCAGTACTTC.

V gene TRBV7-9 combines with J gene TRBJ1-2, with 10 bases lining up with TRBD1. With 2 bases clipped from V and 8 bases from J, the junction kept 8 bases outside the gene matches. Germline V CDR1 and CDR2: SEHNR, FQNEAQ (reference sequence). The CDR3 is 15 amino acids. Written as DNA, the CDR3 is TGTGCCAGCAGCTTATTACCGGGACAGGGGAAAGGCTACACCTTC. This codes for CASSLLPGQGKGYTF.

The V call is TRBV5-4, the J call TRBJ2-1, with 8 bases lining up with TRBD2. This CDR3 comprises 15 residues. The V gene's germline CDR1 is SGHNT and CDR2 YYREEE (reference sequence). After removal of 4 bases from V and 7 bases from J, the junction contained 10 bases not matched to a gene. The CDR3 coding sequence is TGTGCCAGCAGCGTGCCAGCGGGAGTTGGAAATGAGCAGTTCTTC. It translates to CASSVPAGVGNEQFF. The entire variable domain, with the rest obtained from reference TRBV5-4 and TRBJ2-1, is as follows: ETGVTQSPTHLIKTRGQQVTLRCSSQSGHNTVSWYQQALGQGPQFIFQYYREEENGRGNFPPRFSGLQFPNYSSELNVNALELDDSALYLCASSVPAGVGNEQFFGPGTRLTVL.

The chain couples TRBV4-1 to TRBJ2-1, with D possibly being TRBD1 (5 bases). Germline assignment: CDR1 MGHRA and CDR2 YSYEKL. Trimming pared 2 bases from V and 4 bases from J, leaving 15 bases between. There are 16 residues in the CDR3. Here the CDR3 reads CASSQSETEPYNEQFF. CDR3 DNA sequence: TGCGCCAGCAGCCAATCAGAGACAGAACCATACAATGAGCAGTTCTTC.

The chain combines TRBV6-5 with TRBJ1-2; 7 bases are a match to TRBD1. Trimming took 7 bases from V and 8 from J; bases not matched to a gene: 10. Germline lookup yields CDR1 MNHEY and CDR2 SVGAGI. CDR3 length equals 13 residues. The CDR3 loop reads CASTEGGGRGYTF. In nucleotides, the CDR3 is TGTGCCAGCACCGAAGGAGGGGGCCGGGGCTACACCTTC.

The chain joins TRBV18 to TRBJ1-6, with 11 bases lining up with TRBD1. The germline V gene has CDR1 KGHSH and CDR2 LQKENI. V was clipped by 3 bases and J by 5 bases; unmatched bases: 6. There are 17 residues in the CDR3. In DNA, the CDR3 is TGTGCCAGCTCACCTTTCGGGACAGGGGGGAATAATTCACCCCTCCACTTT. This gives the protein CASSPFGTGGNNSPLHF.

The V gene is TRBV6-2 or TRBV6-3, the J gene TRBJ2-2; 11 nucleotides match TRBD1. The germline CDR1 and CDR2 sequences are MNHEY and SVGEGT. The V gene end was trimmed by 5 bases and the J gene end by 6 bases; junction bases not matched to a gene: 8. The CDR3 totals 16 residues. DNA of the CDR3: TGTGCCAGCAGTACCACCCCGGACAGGGGGCCCGGGGAGCTGTTTTTT. Amino acid sequence: CASSTTPDRGPGELFF.

The chain links TRBV4-1 to TRBJ2-2; D is perhaps TRBD2 (6 bases). Germline V lookup: CDR1 MGHRA, CDR2 YSYEKL. CDR3 size: 12 residues. V dropped 6 bases and J dropped 6 bases, with 8 bases sitting between them. CDR3 sequence: CASRLASGELFF. The CDR3 DNA reads TGCGCCAGCAGACTAGCTTCCGGGGAGCTGTTTTTT.

This sequence joins TRBV2 and TRBJ2-7; 8 bases are shared with TRBD1. Germline assignment: CDR1 SNHLY and CDR2 FYNNEI. This CDR3 spans 13 amino acids. The V segment lost 6 bases and the J segment 0 bases; nucleotides outside the gene matches: 1. CDR3 protein: CASSGTGSYEQYF. DNA of the CDR3: TGTGCCAGCAGCGGGACAGGCTCCTACGAGCAGTACTTC.

The rearrangement joins TRBV19 to TRBJ1-5; maybe TRBD1 (6 bases). The germline CDR1 and CDR2 sequences are LNHDA and SQIVND (reference sequence). V shed 2 bases and J shed 2 bases, with 10 bases lying between them. The CDR3 extends over 15 amino acids. CDR3 region: CASSIWGHGNQPQHF. CDR3 in DNA: TGTGCCAGTAGTATATGGGGACACGGCAATCAGCCCCAGCATTTT.

The V and J genes are TRBV6-5 and TRBJ2-2, with TRBD1 matching 7 bases. With 1 base clipped from V and 6 bases from J, the junction kept 5 bases outside the gene matches. The CDR3 covers 15 residues. The V gene's germline CDR1 is MNHEY and CDR2 SVGAGI. The CDR3 spells CASSYYADRPGELFF. CDR3 sequence (DNA): TGTGCCAGCAGTTACTATGCGGACAGGCCCGGGGAGCTGTTTTTT.

In this sample, this clone turned up once. CDR3 nucleotides: TGTGCCAGCAGCATCCAACTAGCGGGAGGGTGGAATGAGCAGTTCTTC. Encoded protein: CASSIQLAGGWNEQFF. J is TRBJ2-1 and V is TRBV7-2, with 13 nucleotides matching TRBD2. After removal of 5 bases from V and 7 bases from J, the junction contained 8 bases not matched to a gene. Germline values: CDR1 SGHTA, CDR2 FQGNSA. The CDR3 consists of 16 residues.

This clone was counted a few times. The chain uses TRBV5-4 and TRBJ2-7; D is uncertain. V lost 4 bases and J 6 bases, leaving 14 bases between the germline ends. The CDR3 has 13 amino acids. CDR1 and CDR2 (germline): SGHNT, YYREEE (reference sequence). Here the CDR3 reads CASSPGGVREQYF. The CDR3 nucleotides read TGTGCCAGCAGCCCCGGTGGTGTGCGCGAGCAGTACTTC.

The chain is built from TRBV19 and TRBJ2-7, with 11 bases identical to TRBD2. V trimming: 0 bases; J trimming: 4 bases; junction bases outside the gene matches: 5. The CDR3 length is 16 residues. Germline values: CDR1 LNHDA, CDR2 SQIVND (reference sequence). Here the CDR3 DNA reads TGTGCCAGTAGTATAGAGAGGACTAGCGGGTCGTACGAGCAGTACTTC. The encoded protein is CASSIERTSGSYEQYF.

In its sample, this clone was seen once. The rearrangement uses TRBV16 and TRBJ1-1; 7 nucleotides match TRBD1. The CDR3 has 16 residues. V was pared by 2 bases and J by 3 bases, with 9 bases of the junction left unmatched. Germline V gives CDR1 KGHSY, CDR2 FQNENV. The CDR3 bases are TGTGCCAGCAGCCAACGCTACGGCAGGGGGGACACTGAAGCTTTCTTT. It encodes CASSQRYGRGDTEAFF.

The chain employs TRBV5-4 and TRBJ2-1, with 9 positions matching TRBD2. The CDR3 length is 16 residues. The germline V gene has CDR1 SGHNT and CDR2 YYREEE (reference sequence). The V and J ends lost 4 bases and 7 bases, in that order; junction bases with no gene match: 12. The CDR3 protein is CASSTPGTSPRNEQFF. The CDR3 DNA is TGTGCCAGCAGCACACCCGGGACTAGCCCGAGGAATGAGCAGTTCTTC. The whole variable domain, filled in from reference TRBV5-4 and TRBJ2-1, reads ETGVTQSPTHLIKTRGQQVTLRCSSQSGHNTVSWYQQALGQGPQFIFQYYREEENGRGNFPPRFSGLQFPNYSSELNVNALELDDSALYLCASSTPGTSPRNEQFFGPGTRLTVL.

The chain combines TRBV6-5 with TRBJ1-2; D is unresolved. Per the germline V gene, CDR1 is MNHEY and CDR2 is SVGAGI. Trimming pared 1 base from V and 8 bases from J, leaving 14 bases between. There are 14 residues in the CDR3. The CDR3: CASSYYFLSGGYTF. The DNA of the CDR3 is TGTGCCAGCAGTTACTATTTCCTATCGGGAGGCTACACCTTC.

The gene calls are TRBV29-1 and TRBJ1-2, with D uncertain. Germline V CDR1 and CDR2: SQVTM, ANQGSEA. The CDR3 contains 14 residues. Between the trimmed V and J ends, which lost 6 bases and 5 bases, there was a span of 19 bases. CDR3 protein: CSVTDVGGGYGYTF. CDR3 sequence (DNA): TGCAGCGTAACCGACGTGGGTGGAGGATATGGCTACACCTTC.

This chain links TRBV6-2 or TRBV6-3 with TRBJ1-1; 8 nucleotides agree with TRBD1. The CDR3 has 15 residues. Unmatched junction bases numbered 10, after V lost 2 bases and J lost 8 bases. Per germline, CDR1 MNHEY and CDR2 SVGEGT. CDR3 loop: CASSYGAGGSEEAFF. The CDR3 coding sequence is TGTGCCAGCAGTTACGGGGCAGGGGGCAGTGAAGAAGCTTTCTTT.

V usage is TRBV27 and J usage is TRBJ2-1; D may be TRBD2 (6 bases). The CDR3 contains 16 residues. Per the germline V gene, CDR1 is MNHEY and CDR2 is SMNVEV (reference sequence). Trimming cost V 6 bases and J 4 bases, with 19 bases left between them. CDR3 in amino acids: CASSPGAGLIYNEQFF. CDR3 coding DNA: TGTGCCAGCAGCCCCGGGGCGGGGCTAATTTACAATGAGCAGTTCTTC.